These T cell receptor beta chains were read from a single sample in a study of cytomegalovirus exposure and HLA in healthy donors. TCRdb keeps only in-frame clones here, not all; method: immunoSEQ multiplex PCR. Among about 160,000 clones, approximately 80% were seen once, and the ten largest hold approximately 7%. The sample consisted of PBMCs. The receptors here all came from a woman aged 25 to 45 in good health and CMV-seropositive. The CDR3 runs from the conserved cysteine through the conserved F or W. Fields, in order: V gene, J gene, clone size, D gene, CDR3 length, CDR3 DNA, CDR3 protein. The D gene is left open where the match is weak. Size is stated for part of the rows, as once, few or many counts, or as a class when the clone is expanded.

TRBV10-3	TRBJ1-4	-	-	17	TGTGCCATCAGTGAGTATCAGAGGGTCCTAACTAATGAAAAACTGTTTTTT	CAISEYQRVLTNEKLFF
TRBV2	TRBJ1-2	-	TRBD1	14	TGTGCCAGCAGCCTGGGACAGGGGAACTATGGCTACACCTTC	CASSLGQGNYGYTF
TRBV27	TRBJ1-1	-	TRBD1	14	TGTGCCAGCACCGAGACAGGGTCAACCACTGAAGCTTTCTTT	CASTETGSTTEAFF
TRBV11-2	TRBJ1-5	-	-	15	TGTGCCAGCAGCTCCCTGGGGGGGCCCAATCAGCCCCAGCATTTT	CASSSLGGPNQPQHF
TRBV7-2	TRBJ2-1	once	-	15	TGTGCCAGCACCGGCGTTGGGGGGGGCCGAGGAGAGCAGTTCTTC	CASTGVGGGRGEQFF
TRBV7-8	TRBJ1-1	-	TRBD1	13	TGTGCCAGCAGCTTAGTCCCAGGGGGCTGGGCTTTCTTT	CASSLVPGGWAFF
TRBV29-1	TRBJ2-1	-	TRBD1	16	TGCAGCGTTGACGCCCGACAGGGAAGTGTCTCCAATGAGCAGTTCTTC	CSVDARQGSVSNEQFF
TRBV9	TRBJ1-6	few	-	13	TGTGCCAGCAGCGTAGCTACCTGGTCACCCCTCCACTTT	CASSVATWSPLHF
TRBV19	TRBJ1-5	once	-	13	TGTGCCAGTACCTTCAGGGATAGTCAGCCCCAGCATTTT	CASTFRDSQPQHF
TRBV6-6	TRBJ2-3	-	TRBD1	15	TGTGCCAGCAGTTCCTCGGGACAGGGCACAGATACGCAGTATTTT	CASSSSGQGTDTQYF
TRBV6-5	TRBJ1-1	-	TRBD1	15	TGTGCCAGCAGTTACCAGCTCGACAGGGGGTTTGTAGCTTTCTTT	CASSYQLDRGFVAFF
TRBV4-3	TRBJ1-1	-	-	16	TGCGCCAGCAGCCGGTATAACACGGGAGTCGGGACTGAAGCTTTCTTT	CASSRYNTGVGTEAFF
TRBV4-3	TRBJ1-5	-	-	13	TGCGCCAGCAGCCAGTATAGCAATCAGCCCCAGCATTTT	CASSQYSNQPQHF
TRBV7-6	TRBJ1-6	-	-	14	TGTGCCAGCAGCTTAGAAATGACAGATTCACCCCTCCACTTT	CASSLEMTDSPLHF
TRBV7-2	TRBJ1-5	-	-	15	TGTGCCAGCAGCGAACAGGGTTATAGCAATCAGCCCCAGCATTTT	CASSEQGYSNQPQHF
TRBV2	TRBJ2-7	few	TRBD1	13	TGTGCCAGCAGTGGACAGGGAGCCCACGAGCAGTACTTC	CASSGQGAHEQYF
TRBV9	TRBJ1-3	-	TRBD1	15	TGTGCCAGCAGCGTGCAGGGGGCGAGGGGAAACACCATATATTTT	CASSVQGARGNTIYF
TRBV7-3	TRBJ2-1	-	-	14	TGTGCCAGCAGCTTAACCCCAGCCTACAATGAGCAGTTCTTC	CASSLTPAYNEQFF
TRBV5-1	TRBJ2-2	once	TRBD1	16	TGCGCCAGCAGCCCACCAGGGACAGGGGTGACCGGGGAGCTGTTTTTT	CASSPPGTGVTGELFF
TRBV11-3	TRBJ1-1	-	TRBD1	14	TGTGCCAGCAGCTCGGGACAGTCGAACACTGAAGCTTTCTTT	CASSSGQSNTEAFF
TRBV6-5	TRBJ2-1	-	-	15	TGTGCCAGCAGTTATACCGGGGAACCCTACAATGAGCAGTTCTTC	CASSYTGEPYNEQFF
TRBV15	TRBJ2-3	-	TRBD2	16	TGTGCCACCAGCAGAGGTAGCGGGGGGGTCACAGATACGCAGTATTTT	CATSRGSGGVTDTQYF
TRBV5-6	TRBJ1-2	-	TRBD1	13	TGTGCCAGCAGCACGGGACAGCTCTATGGCTACACCTTC	CASSTGQLYGYTF
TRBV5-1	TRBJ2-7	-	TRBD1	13	TGCGCCAGCAGCGAGGGGGCGTCCTACGAGCAGTACTTC	CASSEGASYEQYF
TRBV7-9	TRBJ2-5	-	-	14	TGTGCCAGCAGCTTAGCGGGGGGGCTGGAGACCCAGTACTTC	CASSLAGGLETQYF
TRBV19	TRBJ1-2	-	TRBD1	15	TGTGCCAGTAGAGAGATGGGGACAGGGGTCTATGGCTACACCTTC	CASREMGTGVYGYTF
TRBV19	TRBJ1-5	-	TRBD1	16	TGTGCCGCCCATGGAACCGGATGGGACAGGGATCAGCCCCAGCATTTT	CAAHGTGWDRDQPQHF
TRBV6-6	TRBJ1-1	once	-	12	TGTGCCAGCAGTTATCGCGGCGGCGAAGCTTTCTTT	CASSYRGGEAFF
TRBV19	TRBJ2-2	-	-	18	TGTGCCAGTAGTATTTATAGGTCCCGGGTTTTCAACACCGGGGAGCTGTTTTTT	CASSIYRSRVFNTGELFF
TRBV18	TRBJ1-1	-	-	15	TGTGCCAGCTCTCTCAGCCAGGGCCCGAACACTGAAGCTTTCTTT	CASSLSQGPNTEAFF
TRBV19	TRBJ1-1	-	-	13	TGTGCCAGTAGGTTACTCCCGAACACTGAAGCTTTCTTT	CASRLLPNTEAFF
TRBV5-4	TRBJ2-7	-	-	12	TGTGCCAGCAGCTTGGCTTTCCACGAGCAGTACTTC	CASSLAFHEQYF
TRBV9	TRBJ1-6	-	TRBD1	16	TGTGCCAGCAGCGCCACCGGGACAGGGTATAATTCACCCCTCCACTTT	CASSATGTGYNSPLHF
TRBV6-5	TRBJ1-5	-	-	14	TGTGCCAGCAGGAAAGACAGGACGAATCAGCCCCAGCATTTT	CASRKDRTNQPQHF
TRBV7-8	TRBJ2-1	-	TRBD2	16	TGTGCCAGCAGCTCGCGAATAGCGGGAACTGGCAATGAGCAGTTCTTC	CASSSRIAGTGNEQFF
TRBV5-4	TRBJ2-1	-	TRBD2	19	TGTGCCAGCAGCTTGGGAGGCCTAGCGGGGGGACCTTCCTACAATGAGCAGTTCTTC	CASSLGGLAGGPSYNEQFF
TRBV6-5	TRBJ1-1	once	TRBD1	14	TGTGCCAGCCGCTTGGACAGGGCGGGCACTGAAGCTTTCTTT	CASRLDRAGTEAFF
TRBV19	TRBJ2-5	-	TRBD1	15	TGTGCCAGCAAACCCCGGGACAGGGCGAGGGAGACCCAGTACTTC	CASKPRDRARETQYF
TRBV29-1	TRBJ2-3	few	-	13	TGCAGCGTTGACTTTCAGGGGACAGATACGCAGTATTTT	CSVDFQGTDTQYF
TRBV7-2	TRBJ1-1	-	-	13	TGTGCCAGCTCCCTCGAGGGGGACACTGAAGCTTTCTTT	CASSLEGDTEAFF
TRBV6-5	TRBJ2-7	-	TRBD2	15	TGTGCCAGCAGTTACTCGGCGGGAGGGTCTAAAGAGCAGTACTTC	CASSYSAGGSKEQYF
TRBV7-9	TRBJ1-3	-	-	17	TGTGCCAGCAGCCACAGTGGGGGCCTACGCTCTGGAAACACCATATATTTT	CASSHSGGLRSGNTIYF
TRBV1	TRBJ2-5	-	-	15	TGCACCAGCAGCCGACTGGGCGGACTAGCGTGGGACCAGTACTTC	CTSSRLGGLAWDQYF
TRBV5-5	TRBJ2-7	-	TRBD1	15	TGTGCCAGCAGCACAACAGGGGGGAGCTCCTACGAGCAGTACTTC	CASSTTGGSSYEQYF
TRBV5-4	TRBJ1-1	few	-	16	TGTGCCAGCAGTCCCGGCCAGGGGTCCTCCCCCCGTAGGACTTTCTTT	CASSPGQGSSPRRTFF
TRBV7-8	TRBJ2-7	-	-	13	TGTGCCAGCAGCTGGGACAAGACCTACGAGCAGTACTTC	CASSWDKTYEQYF
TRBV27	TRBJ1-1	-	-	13	TGTGCCAGCAGTTTGAGATCCACAGGGATAGCTTTCTTT	CASSLRSTGIAFF
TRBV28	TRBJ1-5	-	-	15	TGTGCCAGCAGTTTAACGTTAGATAGCAATCAGCCCCAGCATTTT	CASSLTLDSNQPQHF